This T cell receptor beta chain was profiled in a study of long-term antiretroviral therapy in people with HIV. Study-wide results and caveats: In HIV, the repertoires covered a tighter span of CDR3 lengths than in controls.

A remark on this clone: As yet, its antigen is unknown.

V was clipped by 6 bases and J by 4 bases, with 12 bases between them. The CDR3 consists of 14 residues. Germline assignment: CDR1 MRHNA and CDR2 SNTAGT. Version v3.0 of the immunoSEQ assay ran at survey level. Some clones are missing from TCRdb's copy, which holds only in-frame ones; the method was immunoSEQ multiplex PCR. In the table there are about 30,000 clones, approximately 94% of which are singletons. J is TRBJ2-2 and V is TRBV6-4, with D maybe TRBD2 (5 bases). This receptor was taken from a man aged 50 to 59 with HIV. The sample here was unsorted PBMCs, taken 7.4 years after starting antiretroviral therapy. As DNA, the CDR3 is TGTGCCAGCAGGAAGGACCGGGGCACCGGGGAGCTGTTTTTT. It is translated as CASRKDRGTGELFF.